These T cell receptor beta chains were read from a single sample in a study of T-cell reconstitution after alpha-beta-depleted transplantation in children. Using its own MiXCR run on the PCR reads, TCRdb lists one record per CDR3 protein. The sample shows some 520,000 distinct CDR3 sequences, about 33% of them seen only once. This specimen consisted of PBMCs from the stem cell graft donor, obtained from the stem cell graft. The receptors come from a human donor who donated a stem cell graft to a child with aplastic anemia. The conserved cysteine and the conserved F or W are not part of the CDR3 here.

V	J	CDR3
TRBV28	TRBJ1-6	ASEGPNSPLH
TRBV29-1	TRBJ2-1	SVVDSGGPHEQF
TRBV7-9	TRBJ1-4	ASSQGQGVAVNEKLF
TRBV24-1	TRBJ1-4	ATGDRSNEKLF
TRBV6-4	TRBJ2-6	ASSDSGGAGANVLT
TRBV20-1	TRBJ2-1	SASLRESSDEQF
TRBV20-1	TRBJ2-6	SATAPGANVLT
TRBV4-3	TRBJ2-1	ASSQDRSNNEQF
TRBV7-2	TRBJ1-6	ASSEHRNSPLH
TRBV11-2	TRBJ2-5	ASSPGGLAGGKKETQY
TRBV4-3	TRBJ1-2	ASSQDRASIRDGYT
TRBV5-1	TRBJ1-6	ASSLITGTANSPLH